The clone carrying this T cell receptor (beta chain) was seen a few times. Antigen unknown. V lost 5 bases, J lost 6 bases, and 17 bases lay in between. In germline, CDR1 is MNHEY, CDR2 SVGAGI. This CDR3 has 14 amino acids. This sample is drawn from a study of metastatic and nonmetastatic thyroid tumors. Study details: The study looked at repertoires side by side in blood and in tumor or nodule tissue from malignant and benign thyroid patients. Findings and caveats of the study: Patients with malignant thyroid tumors reportedly had significantly higher TCR beta diversity than those with benign nodules, in blood and tumor.

All patients were untreated before thyroid surgery. In the authors' workflow: What underpinned the distant-metastasis classifier for papillary thyroid cancer was the set of CDR3 differences across clinicopathological groups. TCRdb reanalyzed the PCR reads with MiXCR. None of the V and J calls come from the authors' own analysis; TCRdb made them. The sample carries 60,000 or so clones, 25% to 35% recorded once. Sequencing input: blood. The chain employs TRBV6-5 and TRBJ2-7; D remains ambiguous. The TCR sequence derives from a female donor with papillary thyroid cancer or a benign thyroid nodule (not recorded which). Some clones in this sample may be carry-over from other donors' samples. The CDR3 reads CASSHSPTNGEQYF. As DNA, the CDR3 is TGTGCCAGCAGTCACAGCCCTACGAATGGCGAGCAGTACTTC.